The 20 T cell receptor beta chains below all came from one sample that was sequenced in a study of T-cell reconstitution after alpha-beta-depleted transplantation in children. As it was prepared, the TCRbeta library received unique molecular identifiers. Using its own MiXCR run on the PCR reads, TCRdb lists one record per CDR3 protein. The table includes about 600,000 distinct CDR3 sequences, roughly 24% detected once. The input for sequencing was PBMCs, mostly from graft donor cells, taken 360 days after TCRalphabeta/CD19-depleted stem cell transplant. These receptors came from a boy younger than two who had a stem cell transplant for acute myeloid leukemia, so the T cells may come from the graft donor.

This clonotype has ten or more counts. This chain links TRBV6-5 with TRBJ2-3, with D tentatively TRBD2 (5 bases). CDR3 length: 16 amino acids. Germline V CDR1 and CDR2: MNHEY, SVGAGI. The germline V and J ends were trimmed by 0 bases and 2 bases, with 12 bases remaining between them. For the CDR3, the DNA is TGTGCCAGCAGTTACTCAGGGCGACGGGACACAGATACGCAGTATTTT. Residues: CASSYSGRRDTDTQYF.

The V and J genes are TRBV5-5 and TRBJ1-4, with TRBD1 matching 7 bases. The trim removed 0 bases at V and 4 bases at J, leaving 9 bases unmatched. The CDR3 is 17 amino acids. Germline CDR1 SGHKS, CDR2 YYEKEE (reference sequence). The chain's CDR3 is CASSLDLGQAFNEKLFF. CDR3 coding DNA: TGTGCCAGCAGCTTGGATTTAGGACAGGCCTTTAATGAAAAACTGTTTTTT.

J is TRBJ2-7 and V is TRBV20-1; possible D gene TRBD2, 5 bases. Trimming stripped 4 bases from V and 4 bases from J, with 14 bases between. CDR1 and CDR2 from the germline V gene are DFQATT and SNEGSKA (reference sequence). CDR3 size: 13 residues. CDR3 bases: TGCAGTGCTACCCGGGGAAGAGTTTACGAGCAGTACGTC. It translates to CSATRGRVYEQYV.

This clonotype was counted only a few times. The genes are TRBV18 and TRBJ2-1; TRBD2 matches 10 bases. Germline CDR1 reads KGHSH; CDR2 reads LQKENI. V was pared by 5 bases and J by 7 bases, with 14 bases of the junction left unmatched. CDR3 size: 17 residues. CDR3 amino acids: CASSFPGLAGARNEQFF. DNA of the CDR3: TGTGCCAGCTCATTCCCTGGCCTAGCGGGGGCTAGGAATGAGCAGTTCTTC.

The genes are TRBV5-1 and TRBJ1-2; 11 bases align to TRBD1. CDR1 is SGHRS, CDR2 YFSETQ, per germline. The CDR3 runs to 15 residues. The V gene end was trimmed by 6 bases and the J gene end by 4 bases; junction bases not matched to a gene: 8. CDR3 DNA sequence: TGCGCCAGCATGGAGTGGACAGGGGGCTCCTATGGCTACACCTTC. This codes for CASMEWTGGSYGYTF. Variable domain in full (rest from reference TRBV5-1 and TRBJ1-2): KAGVTQTPRYLIKTRGQQVTLSCSPISGHRSVSWYQQTPGQGLQFLFEYFSETQRNKGNFPGRFSGRQFSNSRSEMNVSTLELGDSALYLCASMEWTGGSYGYTFGSGTRLTVV.

This rearrangement joins TRBV28 to TRBJ2-1, with 10 nucleotides matching TRBD2. Germline CDR1 reads MDHEN; CDR2 reads SYDVKM. The CDR3 is 17 amino acids. The trim removed 6 bases at V and 2 bases at J, leaving 10 bases unmatched. CDR3 DNA: TGTGCCAGCAGCCCGGGGGGACTAGCGTCTCCCTACAATGAGCAGTTCTTC. It translates to CASSPGGLASPYNEQFF.

V is TRBV3-1 and J is TRBJ2-5; D is possibly TRBD1 (6 bases). Per germline, CDR1 LGHDT and CDR2 YNNKEL (reference sequence). Trimming stripped 4 bases from V and 2 bases from J, with 8 bases between. The CDR3 contains 13 residues. CDR3 region: CASSRTDQETQYF. In DNA, the CDR3 is TGTGCCAGCAGCCGGACAGATCAAGAGACCCAGTACTTC.

This clonotype showed up many times. The chain couples TRBV20-1 to TRBJ2-7; 11 bases map to TRBD1. This CDR3 is built from 13 residues. Germline trimming cut 5 bases from V and 4 bases from J; bases unmatched to any gene: 4. CDR1 and CDR2 (germline): DFQATT, SNEGSKA (reference sequence). The DNA of the CDR3 is TGCAGTGCTCCCGGGACAGGGGGTTACGAGCAGTACGTC. It yields the protein CSAPGTGGYEQYV.

The chain's CDR3 is CASSLETEETQYF. CDR3 DNA: TGCGCCAGCAGCTTAGAGACGGAAGAGACCCAGTACTTC. V gene TRBV5-1 combines with J gene TRBJ2-5, with D unresolved. Germline V gene data show CDR1 as SGHRS and CDR2 as YFSETQ. The germline V and J ends were trimmed by 2 bases and 3 bases, with 8 bases remaining between them. The CDR3 covers 13 residues.

This clonotype turned up a few times. The J gene is TRBJ2-7, the V gene TRBV4-3; D is unclear. Trimming removed 0 bases at V and 5 bases at J, with 11 bases between. The V gene's germline CDR1 is LGHNA and CDR2 YSLEER. CDR3 length: 14 residues. In DNA form, the CDR3 reads TGCGCCAGCAGCCAAGATCAGGCTAGAAACGAGCAGTACTTC. This encodes CASSQDQARNEQYF.

This clonotype was recorded many times. This chain uses TRBV7-2 with TRBJ1-2; no clear D. There are 15 residues in the CDR3. CDR1 SGHTA and CDR2 FQGNSA come from the germline V gene. Trimming pared 2 bases from V and 2 bases from J, leaving 12 bases between. The CDR3 sequence: CASSLSSGQNYGYTF. The CDR3 bases are TGTGCCAGCAGCTTAAGTTCTGGGCAGAACTATGGCTACACCTTC.

This clonotype was counted only a few times. CDR3 nucleotides: TGCAGTGCTAACGGACAGGGGGACACCATATATTTT. As protein: CSANGQGDTIYF. The V and J genes are TRBV20-1 and TRBJ1-3, with 10 positions matching TRBD1. This CDR3 is 12 amino acids long. CDR1 is DFQATT and CDR2 is SNEGSKA in the germline V gene (reference sequence). V was pared by 4 bases and J by 8 bases, with 2 bases of the junction left unmatched.

This clonotype was found a few times. The gene calls are TRBV25-1 and TRBJ2-7, with unresolved D. The CDR3 is 11 amino acids. Trimming removed 5 bases at V and 6 bases at J, with 8 bases between. CDR1 is MGHDK and CDR2 is SYGVNS in the germline V gene. The CDR3 is CASSSPLEQYF. The DNA for the CDR3 is TGTGCCAGCAGTTCCCCACTCGAGCAGTACTTC.

This clonotype was detected only a few times. This chain connects TRBV5-5 to TRBJ2-3; D is possibly TRBD2 (7 bases). There are 14 residues in the CDR3. Trimming pared 7 bases from V and 0 bases from J, leaving 12 bases between. Germline-derived CDR1 and CDR2 are SGHKS and YYEKEE (reference sequence). CDR3 in amino acids: CASLRGGSTDTQYF. CDR3 coding DNA: TGTGCCAGCTTAAGGGGGGGTAGCACAGATACGCAGTATTTT.

This clonotype has only a few counts. V usage is TRBV15 and J usage is TRBJ2-7; the D is unclear. The CDR3 consists of 14 residues. The V end was cut by 0 bases, the J end by 4 bases, with 10 bases between. Germline V gene sequence: CDR1 LNHNV, CDR2 YYDKDF (reference sequence). CDR3 bases: TGTGCCACCAGCAGAGATGGCGTGGGTTACGAGCAGTACGTC. Amino acids: CATSRDGVGYEQYV.

The genes are TRBV28 and TRBJ2-7; TRBD2 is a possible D gene (6 bases). The CDR3 spans 16 residues. Trimming left V 3 bases short and J 5 bases short, with 20 bases between. Germline V gives CDR1 MDHEN, CDR2 SYDVKM. The CDR3 is CASSFSRWEERDEQYV. The CDR3 DNA reads TGTGCCAGCAGTTTTTCTCGTTGGGAGGAGAGGGACGAGCAGTACGTC.

There are many counts of this clonotype. The chain joins TRBV7-2 to TRBJ2-7; 9 nucleotides match TRBD2. Losses at the gene ends were 5 bases for V and 6 bases for J; bases not matched to a gene: 11. The CDR3 is 15 residues long. Germline CDR1 reads SGHTA; CDR2 reads FQGNSA. The CDR3 here is CASSQDRLAVSEQYF. CDR3 nucleotide sequence: TGTGCCAGCAGCCAGGACCGACTAGCGGTTTCCGAGCAGTACTTC.

This clonotype came up a few times. The V call is TRBV7-8, the J call TRBJ1-2, with D possibly matching TRBD1 (6 bases). Germline V gives CDR1 SGHVS, CDR2 FQNEAQ. The CDR3 runs 15 residues. V lost 5 bases to trimming and J lost 6 bases, with 19 bases between them. CDR3 sequence: CASSPPGKAGDGYTF. Written as DNA, the CDR3 is TGTGCCAGCAGCCCTCCCGGAAAGGCAGGGGATGGCTACACCTTC.

This clonotype was seen at least ten times. The J gene is TRBJ2-6, the V gene TRBV28, with 7 nucleotides matching TRBD1. The CDR3 contains 15 residues. The trim removed 5 bases at V and 0 bases at J, leaving 1 base unmatched. Germline values: CDR1 MDHEN, CDR2 SYDVKM. CDR3 DNA sequence: TGTGCCAGCAGTCCAGGGGGCTCTGGGGCCAACGTCCTGACTTTC. This translates into CASSPGGSGANVLTF.

V gene TRBV11-2 combines with J gene TRBJ2-3, with D hard to call. Trimming removed 5 bases from V and 5 bases from J, with 14 bases in between. The CDR3 runs to 14 residues. CDR1 is SGHAT, CDR2 FQNNGV, per germline. Here the CDR3 DNA reads TGTGCCAGCAGCCCGACACGAGGAATAGATACGCAGTATTTT. Translating it yields CASSPTRGIDTQYF.